Listed below are T cell receptor beta chains from one sample, sequenced in a study of blood T cell repertoires in COVID-19. Here immunoSEQ multiplex PCR was the method, and the copy in TCRdb shows in-frame clones only, minus some. The sample has 200,000 to 300,000 clones, approximately 86% seen once. The sample taken for sequencing was peripheral blood. These receptors were obtained from a woman in her twenties or thirties who had recovered from COVID-19. The CDR3 runs from the conserved cysteine through the conserved F or W. A D gene is named only where the DNA matches it firmly. Size is omitted from some rows. Given values are once, few, many or a class for expanded clones.

j_call: TRBJ2-3
clone_size: -
v_call: TRBV6-5
d_call: TRBD2
cdr3_nt: TGTGCCAGCAGTTCGGGACTAGCGGGCACAGATACGCAGTATTTT
cdr3_aa: CASSSGLAGTDTQYF

j_call: TRBJ1-1
clone_size: -
v_call: TRBV7-9
d_call: -
cdr3_nt: TGTGCCAGCAGCTATTGGGACACGAACACTGAAGCTTTCTTT
cdr3_aa: CASSYWDTNTEAFF

j_call: TRBJ2-7
clone_size: -
v_call: TRBV7-6
d_call: -
cdr3_nt: TGTGCCAGCAGCTTAGTTCCAACAGGGATCTCCTACGAGCAGTACTTC
cdr3_aa: CASSLVPTGISYEQYF

j_call: TRBJ2-7
clone_size: -
v_call: TRBV4-2
d_call: TRBD2
cdr3_nt: TGTGCCAGCAGCTGGCGGGGGGGGCCGGACGAGCAGTACTTC
cdr3_aa: CASSWRGGPDEQYF

j_call: TRBJ1-1
clone_size: -
v_call: TRBV9
d_call: -
cdr3_nt: TGTGCCAGCAGTTATGTGGGCAGCACTGAAGCTTTCTTT
cdr3_aa: CASSYVGSTEAFF

j_call: TRBJ2-1
clone_size: -
v_call: TRBV6-6
d_call: TRBD2
cdr3_nt: TGTGCCAGCAGACAACTAGCGGGGGGTACCAATGAGCAGTTCTTC
cdr3_aa: CASRQLAGGTNEQFF

j_call: TRBJ1-3
clone_size: -
v_call: TRBV9
d_call: -
cdr3_nt: TGTGCCAGCAGCGTACAGGTTACTGGAAACACCATATATTTT
cdr3_aa: CASSVQVTGNTIYF

j_call: TRBJ2-2
clone_size: -
v_call: TRBV2
d_call: -
cdr3_nt: TGTGCCAGCAGTGAAGGGCTAGCAAACACCGGGGAGCTGTTTTTT
cdr3_aa: CASSEGLANTGELFF

j_call: TRBJ2-3
clone_size: -
v_call: TRBV5-1
d_call: -
cdr3_nt: TGCGCCAGCACTCCGGACAGCACTAGCACAGATACGCAGTATTTT
cdr3_aa: CASTPDSTSTDTQYF

j_call: TRBJ2-7
clone_size: -
v_call: TRBV12-3/TRBV12-4
d_call: -
cdr3_nt: TGTGCCAGCAGTGTCACAGGCCACGAGCAGTACTTC
cdr3_aa: CASSVTGHEQYF

j_call: TRBJ2-7
clone_size: -
v_call: TRBV7-9
d_call: -
cdr3_nt: TGTGCCAGCAGCCCAACCTATAGTTACGAGCAGTACTTC
cdr3_aa: CASSPTYSYEQYF

j_call: TRBJ2-1
clone_size: once
v_call: TRBV7-9
d_call: TRBD2
cdr3_nt: TGTGCCAGCAGCCCTCCTAGCGGGACTAGCTCCTACAATGAGCAGTTCTTC
cdr3_aa: CASSPPSGTSSYNEQFF